This T cell receptor beta chain appears in the sequencing data of a study of cytomegalovirus exposure and HLA in healthy donors (TCRdb year 2017). Some background on the complete study: An earlier analysis of some 600 of the donors reported 276 Gb of sequence data and about 120 million unique TCR beta sequences obtained from about 179 million T cells. An early release covering roughly 600 HLA-typed donors comprised approximately 300 gigabases of sequencing data and roughly 86 million unique TCR sequences. Every discovery cohort repertoire had been produced on one sequencing platform. Using immunosequencing, the study profiled T cell repertoires from roughly 650 subjects and related those repertoires to cytomegalovirus serostatus. Roughly five DR-DQ haplotypes were handled as single units for association and clustering because linkage in the cohort was strong. The study combined high-throughput TCR immunosequencing, statistical association of individual TCRs with disease status, and machine learning to predict cytomegalovirus infection status. To study patterns of TCR occurrence, a later analysis re-analyzed previously published TCR beta repertoires from hundreds of donors and added high-resolution HLA genotyping. In the later analysis, no new phenotypic data were used to find candidate immune exposures; instead, reliance was placed on TCR beta sequences and their occurrence across donors. An earlier analysis of 587 of the donors used high-throughput TCR beta sequencing to judge whether each TCR beta V gene segment behaved as functional or pseudogenic. The number of typed donors differed by locus: roughly 620-640 for A, B, C, DRB1 and DQB1; some 500 for DQA1; approximately 610 for DPA1; and about 450 for DPB1. Of the 350 to 450 genotyped donors, about 80% fell in the genetic ancestry cluster associated with self-reported Caucasian donors. In addition to the first cohort of roughly 700 subjects, a separate validation cohort of 130 or so different subjects was used. Across around 400 genotyped donors of the cohort, an average of approximately 240,000 unique TCR beta nucleotide sequences per donor were sequenced, and roughly 20% of those sequences were non-productive. A later genetic analysis used genome-wide SNP genotypes for about three fifths of the 666 donors, treating that subset as a discovery cohort. HLA typing included class I and class II loci at four-digit resolution. The aim of the study was to test whether cataloging public T cell receptors could identify signatures of past pathogen exposure. Donor age, sex, ethnicity and CMV serostatus were compiled alongside the repertoire data. Study-level results and caveats: A further reported finding was that TCR beta sequences accurately predicted the HLA-A and HLA-B alleles for most subjects in the first cohort. In an earlier analysis of over 550 of the donors, most TCR beta V segments were observed in productive rearrangements about 87% or about 30% of the time, broadly matching IMGT annotations. According to a later analysis, TCR association rates differed among HLA loci, with DRB1 alleles showing the most associated TCRs and HLA-C alleles showing the fewest. The classifier was reported to diagnose cytomegalovirus status with high specificity and sensitivity in both the original cohort and the validation cohort. For the cohort, immune exposure information was limited to CMV serostatus. Because HLA typing was missing for some donors at each locus, association tests included only the typed subset. A cluster of highly shared sequence variants was judged likely to be a technical artifact of the sequencing pipeline. Linkage disequilibrium might explain the correlated functional status among segregating V segments, but an unknown experimental factor could not be excluded. Roughly uniform sequencing depth across donors was assumed in presence/absence analyses, although this assumption may not hold. Because counts were too low, about 18 rarely observed V segments, including chromosome 9 orphons, were left out of the earlier analysis of about 500 of the donors. It was suggested by the authors that the approach could potentially be generalized to other disease states and immunological phenotypes. A later analysis found that HLA-associated TCR beta chains were more clonally expanded and had lower generation probabilities than equally common non-associated chains. Compared with the roughly 670-donor mean, donors in an Asian-associated ancestry cluster had fewer N-insertions in productive TCRs, according to a later genetic analysis. Strong co-occurrence of HLA alleles, especially DR and DQ, made assigning TCR associations to individual alleles difficult. Only TCR beta chains were sequenced in this cohort, and the absence of alpha or paired-chain data limited detectable features. At a false discovery rate of 0.05, a later analysis linked some 17,000 TCR beta sequences to specific HLA alleles. In a later genetic analysis, a missense DCLRE1C variant was associated with V-gene and J-gene trimming of TCR beta chains, and the association was replicated in an independent cohort. In a later analysis, most CMV-associated TCR beta chains were found to appear HLA-restricted, with HLA associations seemingly driven largely by CMV exposure. In a later analysis, several top co-occurrence clusters were reported to appear linked to parvovirus B19, influenza, CMV and Epstein-Barr virus. In the study, around 160 TCR beta chains were listed as associated with cytomegalovirus. A few of the identified cytomegalovirus-associated TCR beta chains were confirmed in vitro to be specific for cytomegalovirus antigens. Most TCR sequences were seen in very few donors, while some public TCRs were found in many individuals.

The cohort comprised fewer than 750 healthy bone marrow donors. Cohort members were all nominally healthy when sampled, although unrecorded immune exposures were likely present. The donor tested CMV seronegative, placing the donor among the 350 to 400 seronegative members of the cohort. Every donor gave a peripheral blood sample, and the peripheral blood mononuclear cells from that sample were used for TCR beta sequencing. Genomic DNA extraction from the blood cell samples was performed with the Qiagen DNeasy Blood Extraction Kit. On this clone itself: Its antigen target is currently unknown. Base qualities are not recorded, but no much larger clone differs from it by a single base.

The library was prepared using the immunoSEQ multiplex PCR assay. A mixture of 60 forward primers for TCR Vbeta segments and 13 reverse primers for TCR Jbeta segments was used in the multiplex PCR. The CDR3 region of rearranged TCR beta genes was amplified from genomic DNA by a multiplex PCR assay. Amplified TCR beta libraries were sequenced as 87-base-pair reads on the Illumina HiSeq System. Per the original workflow: Across the 600 to 700 repertoires, a later analysis counted tens of millions of unique TCR beta chains, 9 million to 14 million of which were shared by at least two donors. A nearest-neighbor algorithm error-corrected the raw reads and collapsed the reads into unique sequences, merging closely related sequences to remove PCR and sequencing errors. CDR3 sequences were aligned to IMGT reference sequences to assign V, D and J gene segments. For a sequence to be retained, at least a six-nucleotide match to both a V gene segment and a J gene segment was required. Rearrangements were called productive when the CDR3 lacked stop codons and stayed in frame with V and J; all others were non-productive. Following IMGT convention, CDR3 was defined as the stretch from the second conserved V-encoded cysteine to the conserved J-encoded phenylalanine. The earlier analysis of roughly 590 of the donors excluded sequences that lacked an unambiguous match to a single V gene segment. In an earlier analysis of some 590 of the donors, a V segment was called functional when productive rearrangements were above 56.7%, and segregating when the standard deviation between donors exceeded 5%. A statistical classification framework was built for diagnosing cytomegalovirus status from the catalog of TCR beta chain sequences. A later analysis assigned V and J genes by comparing TCR nucleotide sequences with IMGT/GENE-DB human TR gene sequences. The TCRdist pipeline was used in a later analysis to assign CDR3 sequences and most-parsimonious VDJ recombination scenarios. A later analysis defined each TCR beta chain by its CDR3 amino acid sequence plus V-gene family, and excluded reads lacking a unique V-gene family. As a way to deal with suspected cross-contamination and a sequencing artifact, a later analysis dropped 450 to 700 nucleotide sequences that were highly shared and had low generation probability. For each public chain, a later analysis derived a clonal expansion index from normalized ranks of inferred template counts within each repertoire. Generation probabilities in a later analysis came from a VDJ recombination model fitted to out-of-frame rearrangements, and those results were checked against IGoR. In a later analysis, hypergeometric tests were used to score TCR-TCR, TCR-HLA and TCR-CMV co-occurrence, with a repertoire-size bias correction applied to TCR pairs. To estimate false discovery rates, a later analysis permuted the HLA or CMV assignments 20 times. A later analysis grouped co-occurring TCRs with DBSCAN, adding TCRdist sequence similarity when clustering within HLA-allele-positive subsets. Repertoires with fewer than 30,000 or more than 120,000 public chains were left out of co-occurrence clustering, as were four to six repertoires with anomalous nucleotide sharing. TCRdb obtained this table from immuneACCESS and retained in-frame rearrangements with V and J assigned. These tables miss some clones; where compared with another copy, unresolved V genes account for less than half of the shortfall, and the remainder is unexplained. That table supplies the V and J calls and clone size; D and trimming were determined from the DNA. For this sample there are approximately 260,000 clones; about nine tenths appear just once. The ten largest clones represent 1.5% to 2% of the sample.

The clonotype was recovered from a girl aged 2 to 9 in good health and CMV-seronegative. Sequences were obtained from PBMCs.

The nucleotide sequence reads as follows: TGCGCCAGCAGCCCAAGCTGGACAGCGAACACTGAAGCTTTCTTT. Translated, this gives CASSPSWTANTEAFF. The chain employs TRBV4-1 and TRBJ1-1, with TRBD1 as a weak D call on 6 bases. V gives up 4 bases and J gives up 1 base, and the segment between their germline ends measures 13 bases. The CDR3 runs 15 amino acids, cysteine and phenylalanine included. The kept DNA is CDR3 alone, 45 bases in frame from the first base. CDR1 and CDR2, looked up from the germline V gene, are MGHRA and YSYEKL.